These 31 T cell receptor beta chains originate from one sample sequenced in a study of identifying expanded T cells in peripheral blood. Sequenced by immunoSEQ multiplex PCR; TCRdb stores in-frame clones only, minus some. The sample has about 63,000 clones; around four fifths are singletons. The specimen sequenced was blood. The receptors shown here come from a person aged 18 to 69 in good health.

Comment on this clone: Distinct nucleotide sequences in the sample also encode this CDR3. CDR3 coding DNA: TGTGCCACCAGCGGACAGGGATACGAGCAGTACTTC. Translation: CATSGQGYEQYF. V is TRBV15 and J is TRBJ2-7; 8 bases match TRBD1. The trim removed 5 bases at V and 4 bases at J, leaving 1 base unmatched. The CDR3 covers 12 residues. Germline lookup yields CDR1 LNHNV and CDR2 YYDKDF (reference sequence).

This clone appeared many times. The chain has TRBV5-4 and TRBJ1-2; unclear D gene. The V gene's germline CDR1 is SGHNT and CDR2 YYREEE (reference sequence). The CDR3 is 13 residues long. Trimming stripped 4 bases from V and 6 bases from J, with 13 bases between. In DNA form, the CDR3 reads TGTGCCAGCAGCCTCTGGCAGGCCCATGGCTACACCTTC. Its translation: CASSLWQAHGYTF.

The chain's CDR3 is CASSPNYGYTF. CDR3 coding DNA: TGTGCCAGCAGTCCAAACTATGGCTACACCTTC. This chain connects TRBV6-1 to TRBJ1-2; D not resolved. Between the trimmed V and J ends, which lost 5 bases and 2 bases, there was a span of 3 bases. The CDR3 sequence is 11 residues long. Germline-derived CDR1 and CDR2 are MNHNS and SASEGT.

The chain combines TRBV7-9 with TRBJ2-3, with D perhaps TRBD1 or TRBD2 (6 bases each). V was pared by 6 bases and J by 4 bases, with 17 bases between. The CDR3 loop spans 15 amino acids. Germline CDR1 reads SEHNR; CDR2 reads FQNEAQ (reference sequence). The CDR3: CASRRARGGPDTQYF. CDR3 in DNA: TGTGCCAGCAGGCGCGCCCGAGGGGGGCCAGATACGCAGTATTTT. The entire variable domain, with the rest obtained from reference TRBV7-9 and TRBJ2-3, is as follows: DTGVSQNPRHKITKRGQNVTFRCDPISEHNRLYWYRQTLGQGPEFLTYFQNEAQLEKSRLLSDRFSAERPKGSFSTLEIQRTEQGDSAMYLCASRRARGGPDTQYFGPGTRLTVL.

The V call is TRBV5-4, the J call TRBJ1-1; D not resolved. Germline loops: CDR1 SGHNT, CDR2 YYREEE (reference sequence). The CDR3 length is 12 residues. Trimming cost V 5 bases and J 4 bases, with 9 bases left between them. The CDR3 loop is CASRSGGTEAFF. The CDR3 DNA is TGTGCCAGCAGATCGGGAGGCACTGAAGCTTTCTTT.

The gene calls are TRBV14 and TRBJ1-2, with TRBD1 as a possible D gene (5 bases). The CDR3 is 16 residues long. From germline, CDR1 is SGHDN and CDR2 FVKESK. V dropped 0 bases and J dropped 1 base, with 12 bases sitting between them. CDR3 residues: CASSQDRAGFNYGYTF. The CDR3 coding sequence is TGTGCCAGCAGCCAAGATCGGGCAGGGTTTAACTATGGCTACACCTTC.

The chain is built from TRBV28 and TRBJ1-2; D unresolved. The V end was cut by 3 bases, the J end by 2 bases, with 7 bases between. Germline V CDR1 and CDR2: MDHEN, SYDVKM. The CDR3 runs 13 residues. The DNA for the CDR3 is TGTGCCAGCAGTTTGGGCAGCAACTATGGCTACACCTTC. Its translation is CASSLGSNYGYTF.

This chain connects TRBV30 to TRBJ1-5; D might be TRBD1 (6 bases). In germline, CDR1 is GTSNPN, CDR2 SVGIG (reference sequence). V was pared by 2 bases and J by 2 bases, with 7 bases between. CDR3 size: 13 residues. CDR3 coding DNA: TGTGCCTGGAGTTCAGGGGGCAATCAGCCCCAGCATTTT. Protein: CAWSSGGNQPQHF.

The chain is built from TRBV11-3 and TRBJ2-5; 10 nucleotides line up with TRBD2. The CDR3 totals 16 residues. V lost 1 base, J lost 2 bases, and 4 bases stayed unmatched. Germline V gene data show CDR1 as SGHNT and CDR2 as YENEEA. CDR3 in DNA: TGTGCCAGCAGCTTAGGGGGTAGCGGGAGGCAAGAGACCCAGTACTTC. Translation gives CASSLGGSGRQETQYF.

The chain has TRBV10-3 and TRBJ2-1, with D uncertain. The CDR3 length is 11 residues. The germline V and J ends were trimmed by 4 bases and 6 bases, with 4 bases remaining between them. Looked up from germline, CDR1 is ENHRY and CDR2 is SYGVKD. CDR3 in DNA: TGTGCCATCAGTGCAGGCAATGAGCAGTTCTTC. It encodes CAISAGNEQFF.

The chain has TRBV7-2 and TRBJ2-4; the D is unclear. The CDR3 runs 15 residues. Trimming removed 2 bases from V and 0 bases from J, with 8 bases in between. Germline V lookup: CDR1 SGHTA, CDR2 FQGNSA. CDR3 protein: CASSLNLLAKNIQYF. The DNA of the CDR3 is TGTGCCAGCAGCTTAAATCTTCTAGCCAAAAACATTCAGTACTTC.

The chain employs TRBV4-3 and TRBJ2-1, with TRBD2 matching 12 bases. Losses at the gene ends were 0 bases for V and 4 bases for J; bases not matched to a gene: 1. This CDR3 comprises 16 residues. Germline CDR1 LGHNA, CDR2 YSLEER. For the CDR3, the DNA is TGCGCCAGCAGCCAAGAAGGACTAGCGGGATACAATGAGCAGTTCTTC. Residues: CASSQEGLAGYNEQFF.

The V call is TRBV30, the J call TRBJ1-4; D is possibly TRBD1 (6 bases). CDR3 length: 14 residues. Germline values: CDR1 GTSNPN, CDR2 SVGIG (reference sequence). V was cut by 2 bases and J by 3 bases, with 10 bases left in between. The CDR3 loop is CAWSKQGANEKLFF. DNA of the CDR3: TGTGCCTGGAGTAAACAGGGAGCTAATGAAAAACTGTTTTTT.

The rearrangement joins TRBV5-1 to TRBJ1-1, with TRBD1 matching 7 bases. Germline V CDR1 and CDR2: SGHRS, YFSETQ. The CDR3 length is 13 residues. The V segment lost 3 bases and the J segment 5 bases; nucleotides outside the gene matches: 4. The CDR3 sequence is CASSYSRGTEAFF. Here the CDR3 DNA reads TGCGCCAGCAGCTACAGCAGGGGGACTGAAGCTTTCTTT. The full variable domain, with the rest looked up from reference TRBV5-1 and TRBJ1-1, is KAGVTQTPRYLIKTRGQQVTLSCSPISGHRSVSWYQQTPGQGLQFLFEYFSETQRNKGNFPGRFSGRQFSNSRSEMNVSTLELGDSALYLCASSYSRGTEAFFGQGTRLTVV.

The chain links TRBV4-1 to TRBJ2-2, with unresolved D. The CDR3 consists of 15 residues. Germline V lookup: CDR1 MGHRA, CDR2 YSYEKL. The ends were cut back, 1 base at V and 1 base at J, with 7 bases in the middle. The CDR3 reads CASSQVMGNTGELFF. The CDR3 DNA follows: TGCGCCAGCAGCCAAGTAATGGGGAACACCGGGGAGCTGTTTTTT.

This clone showed up just once. This sequence joins TRBV5-1 and TRBJ2-5; 10 bases match TRBD2. Germline lookup yields CDR1 SGHRS and CDR2 YFSETQ. The CDR3 runs 15 residues. V was clipped by 0 bases and J by 4 bases; unmatched bases: 3. CDR3 in DNA: TGCGCCAGCAGCTTGGGGACTAGCGGACGAGAGACCCAGTACTTC. Amino acid sequence: CASSLGTSGRETQYF.

J is TRBJ2-7 and V is TRBV10-3; no firm D call. Deletions cut 2 bases from V and 3 bases from J, with 5 bases between. Germline CDR1 and CDR2: ENHRY and SYGVKD. This CDR3 is built from 12 residues. The CDR3, as DNA: TGTGCCATCAGTGAGCGGAGCTACGAGCAGTACTTC. This gives the protein CAISERSYEQYF.

The chain employs TRBV11-3 and TRBJ2-7; D is unresolved. Germline V gives CDR1 SGHNT, CDR2 YENEEA. Trimming pared 3 bases from V and 2 bases from J, leaving 20 bases between. The CDR3 covers 17 residues. CDR3 DNA: TGTGCCAGCAGCTTTTCTTTGACCCAAGGCTGTGCCTACGAGCAGTACGTC. Residues: CASSFSLTQGCAYEQYV.

The chain couples TRBV30 to TRBJ2-3, with TRBD2 as a possible D gene (6 bases). Trimming removed 2 bases at V and 3 bases at J, with 15 bases between. This CDR3 has 15 amino acids. Germline V gene sequence: CDR1 GTSNPN, CDR2 SVGIG (reference sequence). CDR3 nucleotide sequence: TGTGCCTGGAGTCGTGGCGGGGAGGTGACAGATACGCAGTATTTT. Its protein is CAWSRGGEVTDTQYF.

The chain carries TRBV18 and TRBJ1-3, with D uncertain. The CDR3 extends over 13 amino acids. Trimming shortened V by 6 bases and J by 1 base, and 7 bases separated the two germline ends. In germline, CDR1 is KGHSH, CDR2 LQKENI. Written as DNA, the CDR3 is TGTGCCAGCTCCCTTATTTCTGGAAACACCATATATTTT. Encoded protein: CASSLISGNTIYF. The full variable domain, rest sourced from reference TRBV18 and TRBJ1-3, is NAGVMQNPRHLVRRRGQEARLRCSPMKGHSHVYWYRQLPEEGLKFMVYLQKENIIDESGMPKERFSAEFPKEGPSILRIQQVVRGDSAAYFCASSLISGNTIYFGEGSWLTVV.

The chain carries TRBV7-2 and TRBJ2-1; D is perhaps TRBD2 (6 bases). The CDR3 contains 15 residues. V was pared by 4 bases and J by 6 bases, with 16 bases between. The V gene's germline CDR1 is SGHTA and CDR2 FQGNSA. Written as DNA, the CDR3 is TGTGCCAGCAGCTCTTCCGGGACTCCGCCCAATGAGCAGTTCTTC. This translates into CASSSSGTPPNEQFF.

This clone was seen more than once but under ten times. J is TRBJ2-2 and V is TRBV4-1, with D possibly matching TRBD2 (6 bases). V shed 3 bases and J shed 1 base, with 12 bases lying between them. The germline V gene encodes CDR1 MGHRA and CDR2 YSYEKL. The CDR3 spans 16 residues. In DNA form, the CDR3 reads TGCGCCAGCAGCCATATTCCGGGGGAGAACACCGGGGAGCTGTTTTTT. Residues: CASSHIPGENTGELFF.

The rearrangement links TRBV11-2 to TRBJ2-3; the match to TRBD2 covers 13 bases. The length of the CDR3 is 17 residues. Trimming took 5 bases from V and 6 from J; bases not matched to a gene: 11. Germline V lookup: CDR1 SGHAT, CDR2 FQNNGV. The CDR3 protein is CASSTGLAGVVGDTQYF. CDR3 DNA: TGTGCCAGCAGCACTGGACTAGCGGGGGTGGTTGGGGATACGCAGTATTTT.

The chain uses TRBV9 and TRBJ2-2; D remains unclear. V lost 4 bases, J lost 3 bases, and 7 bases lay in between. CDR1 and CDR2 from the germline V gene are SGDLS and YYNGEE. The CDR3 sequence is 13 residues long. The CDR3 loop reads CASSPTHTGELFF. The CDR3 region has the DNA TGTGCCAGCAGCCCGACTCACACCGGGGAGCTGTTTTTT. The full variable domain, rest sourced from reference TRBV9 and TRBJ2-2, is DSGVTQTPKHLITATGQRVTLRCSPRSGDLSVYWYQQSLDQGLQFLIQYYNGEERAKGNILERFSAQQFPDLHSELNLSSLELGDSALYFCASSPTHTGELFFGEGSRLTVL.

The chain employs TRBV9 and TRBJ1-2, with D uncertain. The V end was cut by 4 bases, the J end by 1 base, with 11 bases between. CDR1 is SGDLS, CDR2 YYNGEE, per germline. The length of the CDR3 is 14 residues. The CDR3 DNA sequence: TGTGCCAGCAGCCCTCGGCTTCTTAACTATGGCTACACCTTC. Translation gives CASSPRLLNYGYTF.

The CDR3, as DNA: TGCGCCAGCAGTAGTCAGTCGGGCTACGAGCAGTACTTC. It is translated as CASSSQSGYEQYF. The chain employs TRBV4-3 and TRBJ2-7, with D unresolved. The CDR3 is 13 residues long. V was clipped by 6 bases and J by 3 bases, with 12 bases between them. Germline-derived CDR1 and CDR2 are LGHNA and YSLEER.

The chain joins TRBV6-5 to TRBJ1-2; 7 bases line up with TRBD1. This CDR3 comprises 14 residues. Trimming removed 4 bases from V and 4 bases from J; junction bases left unmatched: 6. Germline CDR1 is MNHEY and CDR2 is SVGAGI. CDR3 coding DNA: TGTGCCAGCAGTTCGACAGGGCAGAGCTATGGCTACACCTTC. Translating gives CASSSTGQSYGYTF.

The rearrangement uses TRBV18 and TRBJ2-5; TRBD1 matches at 7 bases. Germline CDR1 reads KGHSH; CDR2 reads LQKENI. The CDR3 covers 23 residues. V was pared by 4 bases and J by 2 bases, with 31 bases of the junction left unmatched. CDR3 region: CASSLSPVLGGPVALGQQETQYF. DNA of the CDR3: TGTGCCAGCTCACTTAGCCCTGTTCTTGGGGGACCCGTGGCTCTGGGACAGCAAGAGACCCAGTACTTC.

This clone appeared once. V is TRBV14 and J is TRBJ1-1; 11 nucleotides align to TRBD1. V gave up 1 base and J gave up 4 bases; unmatched junction bases: 14. The CDR3 runs 19 residues. Per germline, CDR1 SGHDN and CDR2 FVKESK. CDR3 DNA: TGTGCCAGCAGCCAAGCGAGGTCGAGGACAGGGGGCGGGGGCACTGAAGCTTTCTTT. Translating gives CASSQARSRTGGGGTEAFF.

The rearrangement joins TRBV21-1 to TRBJ2-5; the D call in the table, TRBD1, was not verified against the DNA. TRBV21-1 is noted as a pseudogene. This CDR3 is 19 amino acids long. The CDR3 spells CASSIAPPLKGQYLETQYF. CDR3 in DNA: TGTGCCAGCAGCATCGCCCCCCCCTTAAAGGGACAATATTTGGAGACCCAGTACTTC.

The chain links TRBV2 to TRBJ1-5; D might be TRBD1 (5 bases). This CDR3 is built from 15 residues. Trimming cost V 4 bases and J 4 bases, with 14 bases left between them. Germline CDR1 is SNHLY and CDR2 is FYNNEI. The CDR3 DNA sequence: TGTGCCAGCAGTGGGCCGGGACGGTCTAATCAGCCCCAGCATTTT. Translation gives CASSGPGRSNQPQHF.